This is a list of T cell receptor beta chains from one sample in a study of T cells in Graves' hyperthyroidism and ophthalmopathy. In TCRdb, the multiplex PCR reads were re-called with MiXCR into one record per CDR3 protein. The profile shows 750,000 to 900,000 distinct CDR3 sequences, roughly 37% of them singletons. The sequenced sample consisted of blood. These receptor sequences come from a man aged 18 to 29 with Graves' hyperthyroidism. Both conserved end residues are part of each CDR3. D genes are given only for firm matches. For some rows the clone size is stated as once, few or many, or as a class when expanded; others skip it.

V: TRBV25-1; D: TRBD1; J: TRBJ1-6; size: .; CDR3: CASDNRGDNSPLHF; DNA: TGTGCCAGCGACAACAGGGGCGATAATTCACCCCTCCACTTT
V: TRBV19; D: .; J: TRBJ1-1; size: .; CDR3: CTSKVGRAATEAFF; DNA: TGTACCAGTAAAGTCGGGAGGGCGGCGACTGAAGCTTTCTTT
V: TRBV29-1; D: .; J: TRBJ2-2; size: .; CDR3: CSVEGVASTGELFF; DNA: TGCAGCGTTGAAGGGGTTGCATCCACCGGGGAGCTGTTTTTT
V: TRBV7-9; D: .; J: TRBJ2-2; size: .; CDR3: CASSLVSLGTVGELFF; DNA: TGTGCCAGCAGCTTGGTATCTCTGGGTACGGTCGGGGAGCTGTTTTTT
V: TRBV20-1; D: .; J: TRBJ2-7; size: .; CDR3: CSAISGLFNDEQYF; DNA: TGCAGTGCTATATCGGGCCTTTTTAACGACGAGCAGTACTTC
V: TRBV7-9; D: TRBD1; J: TRBJ2-7; size: .; CDR3: CASSPLLSGQGIIYEQYF; DNA: TGTGCCAGCAGCCCGCTCCTTTCGGGACAGGGTATTATCTACGAGCAGTACTTC
V: TRBV6-1; D: .; J: TRBJ1-2; size: .; CDR3: CASSEFGGIGYTF; DNA: TGTGCCAGCAGTGAATTCGGCGGGATTGGCTACACCTTC
V: TRBV7-9; D: TRBD1; J: TRBJ2-7; size: .; CDR3: CASRTQGQGAYEQYF; DNA: TGTGCCAGCAGAACACAGGGACAGGGGGCCTACGAGCAGTACTTC
V: TRBV12-3/TRBV12-4; D: .; J: TRBJ1-5; size: few; CDR3: CASGSRNSNQPQHF; DNA: TGTGCCAGCGGGTCCAGAAATAGCAATCAGCCCCAGCATTTT
V: TRBV7-8; D: TRBD1; J: TRBJ1-1; size: .; CDR3: CASSQDIGPGGLNTEAFF; DNA: TGCGCCAGCAGCCAAGACATAGGGCCAGGGGGTTTGAACACTGAAGCTTTCTTT
V: TRBV25-1; D: .; J: TRBJ2-1; size: .; CDR3: CASSVGVDEQFF; DNA: TGTGCCAGCAGTGTTGGGGTAGATGAGCAGTTCTTC
V: TRBV12-3/TRBV12-4; D: .; J: TRBJ1-1; size: few; CDR3: CASSLAAGTYTEAFF; DNA: TGTGCCAGCAGTTTAGCGGCAGGGACCTACACTGAAGCTTTCTTT
V: TRBV28; D: TRBD1; J: TRBJ1-1; size: .; CDR3: CASSSPGGKNTEAFF; DNA: TGTGCCAGCAGTTCACCAGGGGGCAAGAACACTGAAGCTTTCTTT
V: TRBV10-2; D: .; J: TRBJ2-7; size: many; CDR3: CASSEPLWGRYEQYF; DNA: TGCGCCAGCAGTGAGCCCCTGTGGGGTAGGTACGAGCAGTACTTC
V: TRBV15; D: .; J: TRBJ2-5; size: .; CDR3: CATSRGLYQETQYF; DNA: TGTGCCACCAGCAGAGGACTGTACCAAGAGACCCAGTACTTC
V: TRBV20-1; D: .; J: TRBJ2-2; size: .; CDR3: CSAGGSIQVGELFF; DNA: TGCAGTGCTGGAGGATCCATCCAGGTTGGGGAGCTGTTTTTT
V: TRBV7-9; D: .; J: TRBJ2-7; size: .; CDR3: CASRSPGSGSYEQYF; DNA: TGTGCCAGCAGGTCCCCGGGTTCGGGGTCCTACGAGCAGTACTTC
V: TRBV29-1; D: TRBD1; J: TRBJ2-5; size: many; CDR3: CSVETGGKGETQYF; DNA: TGCAGCGTTGAGACAGGGGGTAAGGGGGAGACCCAGTACTTC
V: TRBV29-1; D: TRBD1; J: TRBJ2-5; size: .; CDR3: CSVGGSGTGGQETQYF; DNA: TGCAGCGTTGGCGGCAGCGGGACAGGGGGTCAAGAGACCCAGTACTTC
V: TRBV15; D: TRBD2; J: TRBJ2-5; size: many; CDR3: CATSPRGSGRAYEETQYF; DNA: TGTGCCACCAGCCCTCGGGGAAGCGGGAGGGCCTATGAAGAGACCCAGTACTTC
V: TRBV5-1; D: TRBD1; J: TRBJ2-2; size: .; CDR3: CASSWGQSNTGELFF; DNA: TGCGCCAGCAGCTGGGGACAGTCGAACACCGGGGAGCTGTTTTTT
V: TRBV29-1; D: TRBD1; J: TRBJ2-7; size: .; CDR3: CSVKPGQGSYEQYF; DNA: TGCAGCGTCAAACCGGGACAGGGTAGCTACGAGCAGTACTTC
V: TRBV9; D: TRBD2; J: TRBJ2-5; size: .; CDR3: CASSVASGDQETQYF; DNA: TGTGCCAGCAGCGTAGCTAGCGGGGATCAAGAGACCCAGTACTTC
V: TRBV29-1; D: .; J: TRBJ2-7; size: .; CDR3: CSRDAWEEQYF; DNA: TGCAGCAGAGATGCTTGGGAGGAGCAGTACTTC
V: TRBV28; D: .; J: TRBJ2-7; size: few; CDR3: CASSYPGTYEQYF; DNA: TGTGCCAGCAGTTACCCAGGGACCTACGAGCAGTACTTC
V: TRBV9; D: .; J: TRBJ1-1; size: many; CDR3: CASSVEGGRGEAFF; DNA: TGTGCCAGCAGCGTAGAGGGGGGGCGGGGTGAAGCTTTCTTT
V: TRBV6-1; D: TRBD2; J: TRBJ2-7; size: .; CDR3: CASMPGLAGQKQYF; DNA: TGTGCCAGCATGCCGGGACTAGCGGGGCAGAAGCAGTACTTC
V: TRBV5-1; D: .; J: TRBJ2-7; size: .; CDR3: CASSLGGGELYF; DNA: TGCGCCAGCAGCTTGGGCGGCGGGGAGCTGTACTTC
V: TRBV6-1; D: TRBD1; J: TRBJ1-2; size: few; CDR3: CASSEQGEDGYTF; DNA: TGTGCCAGCAGCGAACAGGGGGAAGATGGCTACACCTTC
V: TRBV10-3; D: TRBD1; J: TRBJ2-2; size: many; CDR3: CAISEKDREVDGELFF; DNA: TGTGCCATCAGTGAGAAGGACAGGGAGGTTGACGGGGAGCTGTTTTTT
V: TRBV19; D: .; J: TRBJ2-2; size: .; CDR3: CASSPEASGELFF; DNA: TGTGCCAGCAGCCCTGAGGCTAGCGGGGAGCTGTTTTTT
V: TRBV4-1; D: TRBD1; J: TRBJ1-3; size: .; CDR3: CASSQDGGQGNTIYF; DNA: TGCGCCAGCAGCCAAGATGGGGGACAGGGAAACACCATATATTTT
V: TRBV6-5; D: .; J: TRBJ2-2; size: few; CDR3: CASRSTNTGDLFF; DNA: TGTGCCAGCAGGTCCACGAACACCGGGGACCTGTTTTTT